The 19 T cell receptor beta chains listed next were all sequenced from one sample in a study of shared clonotypes between healthy human individuals. Using immunoSEQ multiplex PCR, the repertoire was profiled, and TCRdb retains in-frame clones only, with some absent. The table records a few million clones, approximately 94% of them present only once. The sample was naive CD4+ T cells sorted from blood. Subset described: CD45RA+ positively selected. Receptor source: a man between 18 and 29 years old in good health.

The V call is TRBV7-9, the J call TRBJ1-5, with D uncertain. V was clipped by 5 bases and J by 8 bases, with 10 bases between them. Germline lookup yields CDR1 SEHNR and CDR2 FQNEAQ (reference sequence). The CDR3 sequence is 12 residues long. As DNA, the CDR3 is TGTGCCAGCAGCCTGCAAGACAAGCCCCAGCATTTT. Its translation: CASSLQDKPQHF.

This clone was detected only a few times. This chain connects TRBV18 to TRBJ1-6; D unclear. The CDR3 is 15 residues long. From germline, CDR1 is KGHSH and CDR2 LQKENI. With 2 bases removed from V and 5 bases from J, the gap between germline ends came to 10 bases. CDR3 amino acids: CASSPGSVNNSPLHF. The DNA for the CDR3 is TGTGCCAGCTCACCAGGGTCCGTTAATAATTCACCCCTCCACTTT.

This chain connects TRBV5-1 to TRBJ2-7, with D uncertain. Trimming pared 1 base from V and 6 bases from J, leaving 8 bases between. The germline V gene encodes CDR1 SGHRS and CDR2 YFSETQ. CDR3 length: 12 residues. DNA for the CDR3: TGCGCCAGCAGCTTGAAGGGTATCGAGCAGTACTTC. Residues: CASSLKGIEQYF.

The V call is TRBV11-2, the J call TRBJ2-2; D possibly corresponds to TRBD2 (6 bases). V was shortened by 3 bases and J by 3 bases, with 11 bases between the two germline ends. CDR1 and CDR2 (germline): SGHAT, FQNNGV. CDR3 length: 15 residues. The CDR3 DNA follows: TGTGCCAGCAGCTTCGGTTGGGGGGACACCGGGGAGCTGTTTTTT. It is translated as CASSFGWGDTGELFF. Based on the CDR3 plus reference TRBV11-2 and TRBJ2-2, the full variable domain is EAGVAQSPRYKIIEKRQSVAFWCNPISGHATLYWYQQILGQGPKLLIQFQNNGVVDDSQLPKDRFSAERLKGVDSTLKIQPAKLEDSAVYLCASSFGWGDTGELFFGEGSRLTVL.

The chain couples TRBV27 to TRBJ1-1, with 7 bases aligning to TRBD1. Losses at the gene ends were 3 bases for V and 4 bases for J; bases not matched to a gene: 2. Germline CDR1 and CDR2: MNHEY and SMNVEV (reference sequence). The CDR3 loop spans 13 amino acids. The CDR3 nucleotides are TGTGCCAGCAGTTTGAGGGACAGCACTGAAGCTTTCTTT. This codes for CASSLRDSTEAFF.

This chain connects TRBV5-1 to TRBJ2-3; D call uncertain. The ends were cut back, 0 bases at V and 0 bases at J, with 8 bases in the middle. The CDR3 covers 15 residues. Germline values: CDR1 SGHRS, CDR2 YFSETQ. Here the CDR3 DNA reads TGCGCCAGCAGCTTGGAACGAGCTAGCACAGATACGCAGTATTTT. It encodes CASSLERASTDTQYF.

This chain joins TRBV9 and TRBJ1-1; a possible D gene is TRBD1 (5 bases). V was pared by 0 bases and J by 4 bases, with 10 bases between. CDR3 length: 14 amino acids. The V gene's germline CDR1 is SGDLS and CDR2 YYNGEE. The CDR3 DNA reads as TGTGCCAGCAGCGTAGCAGGGCTCACCACTGAAGCTTTCTTT. This sequence encodes CASSVAGLTTEAFF.

About this clone: Its ends do not fully match the called genes, so a read error is possible. This chain joins TRBV7-7 and TRBJ2-5; 8 bases agree with TRBD2. CDR1 SSHAT and CDR2 FNYEAQ come from the germline V gene (reference sequence). The CDR3 extends over 16 amino acids. CDR3 in DNA: TGTGCTAGCAGCTTAGCTCCCGGACTAGCCCAAGAGACCCAGTACTTC. Translation: CASSLAPGLAQETQYF.

This clone was found a few times. Other DNA sequences in the same sample also yield this CDR3. The rearrangement joins TRBV5-4 to TRBJ1-4; 8 nucleotides agree with TRBD1. The CDR3 is made up of 14 amino acids. Trimming took 2 bases from V and 7 from J; bases not matched to a gene: 4. From germline, CDR1 is SGHNT and CDR2 YYREEE (reference sequence). The CDR3 is CASSFGQGVEKLFF. CDR3 nucleotide sequence: TGTGCCAGCAGCTTTGGACAGGGTGTTGAAAAACTGTTTTTT. Full variable domain (rest looked up from reference TRBV5-4 and TRBJ1-4): ETGVTQSPTHLIKTRGQQVTLRCSSQSGHNTVSWYQQALGQGPQFIFQYYREEENGRGNFPPRFSGLQFPNYSSELNVNALELDDSALYLCASSFGQGVEKLFFGSGTQLSVL.

As concerns this clone: The sample holds other DNA sequences that translate to the same CDR3. This rearrangement joins TRBV6-5 to TRBJ2-7; 7 bases fit TRBD1. There are 14 residues in the CDR3. The trim removed 6 bases at V and 1 base at J, leaving 6 bases unmatched. Germline CDR1 and CDR2: MNHEY and SVGAGI. The CDR3 sequence is CASRRGQVSYEQYF. CDR3 bases: TGTGCCAGCAGACGAGGACAGGTTTCCTACGAGCAGTACTTC.

This clone was counted a single time. This chain connects TRBV5-1 to TRBJ1-5; a weak D match, TRBD1 (5 bases). The CDR3 has 15 residues. V was trimmed by 0 bases and J by 3 bases, leaving 10 bases between them. Germline V lookup: CDR1 SGHRS, CDR2 YFSETQ. CDR3 nucleotide sequence: TGCGCCAGCAGCTTGGATGGGGGGATCAATCAGCCCCAGCATTTT. It encodes CASSLDGGINQPQHF.

This chain uses TRBV5-4 with TRBJ1-1; D not certain. V lost 4 bases, J lost 4 bases, and 14 bases lay in between. CDR3 length: 14 residues. Germline lookup yields CDR1 SGHNT and CDR2 YYREEE (reference sequence). CDR3 residues: CASSPYGVGTEAFF. CDR3 nucleotides: TGTGCCAGCAGCCCCTACGGGGTGGGCACTGAAGCTTTCTTT.

The rearrangement links TRBV9 to TRBJ2-3, with D unclear. The V gene lost 0 bases and the J gene lost 0 bases, with 8 bases spanning the gap. Per the germline V gene, CDR1 is SGDLS and CDR2 is YYNGEE. The CDR3 is 15 residues long. The CDR3 DNA follows: TGTGCCAGCAGCGTAGTTCCGGTCAGCACAGATACGCAGTATTTT. As protein: CASSVVPVSTDTQYF.

The V gene is TRBV7-2, the J gene TRBJ1-5; TRBD1 aligns across 8 bases. Germline CDR1 and CDR2: SGHTA and FQGNSA. Trimming at V came to 5 bases and at J to 5 bases, leaving 17 bases not matched to a gene. CDR3 length equals 18 residues. For the CDR3, the DNA is TGTGCCAGCAGCCCTAGGGACAGGCAACAGGTCCTGCATCAGCCCCAGCATTTT. Encoded protein: CASSPRDRQQVLHQPQHF.

The rearrangement links TRBV7-9 to TRBJ1-2; D gene ambiguous. Germline V gene sequence: CDR1 SEHNR, CDR2 FQNEAQ (reference sequence). Trimming shortened V by 5 bases and J by 2 bases, and 15 bases separated the two germline ends. This CDR3 is 15 amino acids long. CDR3 region: CASSPQRDRNYGYTF. DNA for the CDR3: TGTGCCAGCAGCCCCCAGAGAGATCGAAACTATGGCTACACCTTC.

The chain links TRBV4-1 to TRBJ1-3; 8 positions agree with TRBD1. The CDR3 is 17 residues long. V lost 5 bases to trimming and J lost 2 bases; unmatched junction nucleotides: 11. Looked up from germline, CDR1 is MGHRA and CDR2 is YSYEKL. CDR3 loop: CASSAPPEQGAGNTIYF. The CDR3 DNA reads as TGCGCCAGCAGCGCACCACCGGAACAGGGGGCTGGAAACACCATATATTTT.

The gene calls are TRBV10-3 and TRBJ1-1; D not certain. The germline gives CDR1 ENHRY, CDR2 SYGVKD. V dropped 0 bases and J dropped 2 bases, with 7 bases sitting between them. CDR3 size: 14 residues. The CDR3, as DNA: TGTGCCATCAGTGAGTCGAATCCTAACACTGAAGCTTTCTTT. It specifies CAISESNPNTEAFF.

This chain links TRBV5-1 with TRBJ2-7; a weak D match, TRBD2 (6 bases). Germline values: CDR1 SGHRS, CDR2 YFSETQ. Trimming pared 3 bases from V and 6 bases from J, leaving 16 bases between. The CDR3 contains 14 residues. The CDR3 reads CASSSGTGAFEQYF. For the CDR3, the DNA is TGCGCCAGCAGCTCCGGGACTGGGGCCTTCGAGCAGTACTTC.

The gene calls are TRBV7-5 and TRBJ2-7; TRBD1, the table's D call, was not compared with the DNA. TRBV7-5 is a listed pseudogene. The CDR3 contains 17 residues. The CDR3 DNA follows: TGTGCCAGAAGCTTAGGAACAGGGAAATCGAGCTCCTACGAGCAGTACTTC. Residues: CARSLGTGKSSSYEQYF.